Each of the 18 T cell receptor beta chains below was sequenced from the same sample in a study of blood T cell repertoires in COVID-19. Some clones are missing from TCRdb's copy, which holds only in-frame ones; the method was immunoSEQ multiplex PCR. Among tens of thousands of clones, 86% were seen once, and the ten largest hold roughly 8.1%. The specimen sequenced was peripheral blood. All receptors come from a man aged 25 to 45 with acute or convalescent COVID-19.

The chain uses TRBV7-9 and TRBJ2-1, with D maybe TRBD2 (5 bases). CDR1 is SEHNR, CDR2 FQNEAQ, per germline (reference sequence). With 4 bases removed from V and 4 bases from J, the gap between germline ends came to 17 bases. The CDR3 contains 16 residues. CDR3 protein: CASSYISGNSYNEQFF. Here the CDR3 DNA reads TGTGCCAGCAGCTACATATCCGGGAACTCATACAATGAGCAGTTCTTC.

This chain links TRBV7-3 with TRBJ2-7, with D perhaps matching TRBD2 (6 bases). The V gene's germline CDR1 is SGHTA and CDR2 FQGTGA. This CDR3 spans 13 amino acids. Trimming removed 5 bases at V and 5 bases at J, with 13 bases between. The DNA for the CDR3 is TGTGCCAGCAGCCCCGGGGGTGGGGACGAGCAGTACTTC. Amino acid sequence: CASSPGGGDEQYF.

The CDR3 DNA reads as TGTGCCAGCAGCACCCAAGGGACTAGCGGGAGGCGCGAGCAGTACTTC. Translating gives CASSTQGTSGRREQYF. V is TRBV7-2 and J is TRBJ2-7, with 15 nucleotides matching TRBD2. Unmatched junction bases numbered 8, after V lost 5 bases and J lost 6 bases. This CDR3 has 16 residues. The germline gives CDR1 SGHTA, CDR2 FQGNSA. Looking up the rest from reference TRBV7-2 and TRBJ2-7 gives the full variable domain: GAGVSQSPSNKVTEKGKDVELRCDPISGHTALYWYRQSLGQGLEFLIYFQGNSAPDKSGLPSDRFSAERTGGSVSTLTIQRTQQEDSAVYLCASSTQGTSGRREQYFGPGTRLTVT.

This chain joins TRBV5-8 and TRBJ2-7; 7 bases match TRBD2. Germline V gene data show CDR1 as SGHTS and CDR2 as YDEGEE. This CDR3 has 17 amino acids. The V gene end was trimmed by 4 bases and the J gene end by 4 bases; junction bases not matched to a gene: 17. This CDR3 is CASSLLLPMTSRYEQYF. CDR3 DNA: TGTGCCAGCAGCCTCCTCCTACCGATGACTAGCCGGTACGAGCAGTACTTC.

The CDR3 loop reads CASSTGGGTKETQYF. CDR3 nucleotide sequence: TGTGCCAGCAGTACGGGTGGAGGTACCAAAGAGACCCAGTACTTC. This chain links TRBV5-5 with TRBJ2-5, with D perhaps matching TRBD2 (5 bases). The V gene lost 5 bases and the J gene lost 3 bases, with 17 bases spanning the gap. The germline CDR1 and CDR2 sequences are SGHKS and YYEKEE (reference sequence). The CDR3 is 15 residues long.

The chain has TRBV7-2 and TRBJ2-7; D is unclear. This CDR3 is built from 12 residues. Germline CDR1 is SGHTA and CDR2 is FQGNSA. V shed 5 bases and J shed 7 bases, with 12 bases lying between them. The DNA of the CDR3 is TGTGCCAGCAGCCCGCGACATGGGGAGCAGTACTTC. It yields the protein CASSPRHGEQYF.

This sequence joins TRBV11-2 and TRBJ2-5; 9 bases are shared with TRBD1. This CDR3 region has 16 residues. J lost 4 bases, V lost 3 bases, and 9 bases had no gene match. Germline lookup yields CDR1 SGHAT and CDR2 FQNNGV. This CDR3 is CASSFDRQGGRETQYF. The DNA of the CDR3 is TGTGCCAGCAGCTTCGACAGACAGGGGGGACGAGAGACCCAGTACTTC.

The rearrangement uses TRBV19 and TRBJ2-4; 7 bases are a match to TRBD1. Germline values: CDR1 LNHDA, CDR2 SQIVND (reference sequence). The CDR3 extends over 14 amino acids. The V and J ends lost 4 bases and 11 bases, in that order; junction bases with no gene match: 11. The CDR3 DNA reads TGTGCCAGTAGTAGACTTACAGGGGCACAAGTTCAGTACTTC. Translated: CASSRLTGAQVQYF.

The CDR3 loop reads CASRPGLNSYNEQFF. The CDR3 DNA is TGTGCCAGCAGACCTGGACTGAACTCTTACAATGAGCAGTTCTTC. The chain has TRBV9 and TRBJ2-1, with a tentative D call TRBD2 (5 bases). Per the germline V gene, CDR1 is SGDLS and CDR2 is YYNGEE. The CDR3 is 15 amino acids. The germline V and J ends were trimmed by 5 bases and 4 bases, with 16 bases remaining between them.

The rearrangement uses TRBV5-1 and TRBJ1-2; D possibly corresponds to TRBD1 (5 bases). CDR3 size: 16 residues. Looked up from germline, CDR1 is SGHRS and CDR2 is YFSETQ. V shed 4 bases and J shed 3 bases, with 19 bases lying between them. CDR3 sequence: CASSQQVGPTDYGYTF. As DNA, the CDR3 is TGCGCCAGCAGCCAACAGGTGGGCCCGACGGACTATGGCTACACCTTC.

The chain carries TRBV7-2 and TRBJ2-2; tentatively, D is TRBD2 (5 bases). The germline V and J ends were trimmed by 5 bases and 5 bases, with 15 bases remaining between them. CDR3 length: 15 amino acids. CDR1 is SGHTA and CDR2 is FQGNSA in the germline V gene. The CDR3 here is CASSPKSSGTGELFF. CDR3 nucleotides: TGTGCCAGCAGCCCCAAATCATCGGGGACCGGGGAGCTGTTTTTT.

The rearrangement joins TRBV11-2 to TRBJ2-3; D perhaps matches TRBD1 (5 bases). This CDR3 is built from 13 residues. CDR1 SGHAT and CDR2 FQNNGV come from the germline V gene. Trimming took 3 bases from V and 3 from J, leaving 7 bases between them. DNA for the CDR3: TGTGCCAGCAGCTTCAAGGGGACAGATACGCAGTATTTT. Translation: CASSFKGTDTQYF.

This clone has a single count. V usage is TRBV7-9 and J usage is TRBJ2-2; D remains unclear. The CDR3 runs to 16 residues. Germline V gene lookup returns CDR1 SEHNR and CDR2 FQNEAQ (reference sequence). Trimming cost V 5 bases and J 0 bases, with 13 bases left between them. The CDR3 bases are TGTGCCAGCAGCGCTTTAATCGGGTCGAACACCGGGGAGCTGTTTTTT. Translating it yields CASSALIGSNTGELFF.

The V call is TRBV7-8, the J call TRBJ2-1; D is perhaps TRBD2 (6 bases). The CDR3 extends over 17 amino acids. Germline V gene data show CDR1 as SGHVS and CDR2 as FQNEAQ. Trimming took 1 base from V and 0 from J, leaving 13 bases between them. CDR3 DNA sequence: TGTGCCAGCAGCTTAGGGGTTGCGGGGAGCTCCTACAATGAGCAGTTCTTC. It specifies CASSLGVAGSSYNEQFF.

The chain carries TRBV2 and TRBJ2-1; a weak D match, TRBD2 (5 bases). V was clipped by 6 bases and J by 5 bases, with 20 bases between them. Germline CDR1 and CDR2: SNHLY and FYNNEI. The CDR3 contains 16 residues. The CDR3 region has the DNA TGTGCCAGCAGCCGTAGCGAAGGAAGGTGGAACAATGAGCAGTTCTTC. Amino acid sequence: CASSRSEGRWNNEQFF.

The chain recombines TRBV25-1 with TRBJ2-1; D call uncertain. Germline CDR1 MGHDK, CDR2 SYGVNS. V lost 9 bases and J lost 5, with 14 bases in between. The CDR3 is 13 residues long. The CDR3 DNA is TGTGCCAGGCTCCGTCGGGTGGACAATGAGCAGTTCTTC. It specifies CARLRRVDNEQFF.

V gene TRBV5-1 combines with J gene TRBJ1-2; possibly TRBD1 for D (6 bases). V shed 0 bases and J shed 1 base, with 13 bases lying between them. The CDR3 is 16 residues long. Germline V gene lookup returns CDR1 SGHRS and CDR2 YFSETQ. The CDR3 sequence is CASSLAGGPLNYGYTF. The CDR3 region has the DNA TGCGCCAGCAGCTTGGCGGGGGGGCCCCTTAACTATGGCTACACCTTC.

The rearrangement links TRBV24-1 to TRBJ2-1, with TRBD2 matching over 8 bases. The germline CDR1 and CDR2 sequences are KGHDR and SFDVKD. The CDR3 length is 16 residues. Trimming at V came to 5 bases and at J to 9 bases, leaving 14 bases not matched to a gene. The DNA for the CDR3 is TGTGCCACCAGTGTAAGGCAGGGACTAGGAAGGGGTGAGCAGTTCTTC. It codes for CATSVRQGLGRGEQFF.